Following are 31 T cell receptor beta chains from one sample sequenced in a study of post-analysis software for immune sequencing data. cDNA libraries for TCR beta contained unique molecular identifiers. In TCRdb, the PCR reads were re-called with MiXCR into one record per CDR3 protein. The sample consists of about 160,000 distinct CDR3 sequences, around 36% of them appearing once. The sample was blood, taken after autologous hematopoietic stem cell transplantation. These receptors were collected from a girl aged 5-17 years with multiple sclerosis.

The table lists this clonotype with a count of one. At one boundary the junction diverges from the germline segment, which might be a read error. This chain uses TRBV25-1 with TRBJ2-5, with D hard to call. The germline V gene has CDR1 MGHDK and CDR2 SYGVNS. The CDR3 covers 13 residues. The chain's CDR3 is CASNQQLQETRYF. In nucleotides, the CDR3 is TGTGCCAGCAACCAACAGTTACAAGAGACCCGGTACTTC.

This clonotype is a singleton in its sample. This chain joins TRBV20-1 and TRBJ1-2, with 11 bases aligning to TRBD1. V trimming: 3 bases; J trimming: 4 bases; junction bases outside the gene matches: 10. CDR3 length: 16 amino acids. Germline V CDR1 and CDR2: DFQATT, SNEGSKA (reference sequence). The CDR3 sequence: CSASPPDRGRGYGYTF. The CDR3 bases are TGCAGTGCTAGCCCCCCGGACAGGGGGCGCGGCTATGGCTACACCTTC.

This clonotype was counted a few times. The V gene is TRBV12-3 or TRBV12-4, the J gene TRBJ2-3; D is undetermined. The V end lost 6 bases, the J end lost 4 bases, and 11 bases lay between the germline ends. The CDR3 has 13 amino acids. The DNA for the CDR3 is TGTGCCAGCAGCCCACCGTCCTCAGATACGCAGTATTTT. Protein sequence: CASSPPSSDTQYF.

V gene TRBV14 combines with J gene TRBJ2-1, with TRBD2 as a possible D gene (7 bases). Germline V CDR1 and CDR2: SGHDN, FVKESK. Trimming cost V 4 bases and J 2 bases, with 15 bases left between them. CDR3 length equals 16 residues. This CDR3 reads CASSPGWGGTYNEQFF. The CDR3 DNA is TGTGCCAGCAGCCCTGGGTGGGGGGGCACCTACAATGAGCAGTTCTTC.

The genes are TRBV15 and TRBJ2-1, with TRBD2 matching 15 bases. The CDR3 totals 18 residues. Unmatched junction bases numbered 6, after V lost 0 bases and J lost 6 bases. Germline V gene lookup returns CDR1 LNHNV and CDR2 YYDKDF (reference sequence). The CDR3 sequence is CATSRDGTSGRYRNEQFF. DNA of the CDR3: TGTGCCACCAGCAGAGATGGGACTAGCGGGAGGTACCGCAATGAGCAGTTCTTC.

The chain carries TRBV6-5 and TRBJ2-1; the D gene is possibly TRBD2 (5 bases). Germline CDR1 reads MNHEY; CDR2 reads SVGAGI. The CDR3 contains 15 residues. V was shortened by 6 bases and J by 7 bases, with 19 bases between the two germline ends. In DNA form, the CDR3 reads TGTGCCAGCAGGCCCCGGGATCAGTCCCCAAATGAGCAGTTCTTC. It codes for CASRPRDQSPNEQFF.

The CDR3 region has the DNA TGTGCCAGCAGCCCACGGAGGACAGGGCCCTCCGAATTTGGAGGCTACACCTTC. Its translation is CASSPRRTGPSEFGGYTF. This chain connects TRBV7-9 to TRBJ1-2, with 8 bases fitting TRBD1. Germline V gives CDR1 SEHNR, CDR2 FQNEAQ (reference sequence). Germline trimming cut 5 bases from V and 8 bases from J; bases unmatched to any gene: 22. The CDR3 totals 18 residues.

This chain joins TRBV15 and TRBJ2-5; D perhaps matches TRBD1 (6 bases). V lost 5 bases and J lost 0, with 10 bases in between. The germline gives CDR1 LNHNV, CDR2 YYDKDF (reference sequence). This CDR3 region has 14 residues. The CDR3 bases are TGTGCCACCAGCGCAGGGGTGAACCAAGAGACCCAGTACTTC. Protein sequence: CATSAGVNQETQYF.

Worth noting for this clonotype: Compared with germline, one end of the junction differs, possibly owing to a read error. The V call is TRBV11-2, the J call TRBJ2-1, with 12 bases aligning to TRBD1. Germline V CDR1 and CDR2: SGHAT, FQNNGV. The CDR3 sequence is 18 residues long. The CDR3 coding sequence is TGTGCCGGCAGCTTAGTTTTCGGGACAGGGGGCCCCTACAATGAGCAGTTCTTC. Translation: CAGSLVFGTGGPYNEQFF. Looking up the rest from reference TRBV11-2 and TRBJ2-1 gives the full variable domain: EAGVAQSPRYKIIEKRQSVAFWCNPISGHATLYWYQQILGQGPKLLIQFQNNGVVDDSQLPKDRFSAERLKGVDSTLKIQPAKLEDSAVYLCAGSLVFGTGGPYNEQFFGPGTRLTVL.

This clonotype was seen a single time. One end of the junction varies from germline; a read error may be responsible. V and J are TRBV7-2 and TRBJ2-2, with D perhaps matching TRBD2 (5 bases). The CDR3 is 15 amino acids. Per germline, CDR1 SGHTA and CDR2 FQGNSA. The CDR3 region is CASSLAALFTGERFF. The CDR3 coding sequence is TGTGCCAGCAGCTTAGCTGCCCTATTCACCGGGGAGCGGTTTTTT.

In DNA, the CDR3 is TGTGCCAGCAGCCGGACAGGCTATAATTCACCCCTCCACTTT. Amino acid sequence: CASSRTGYNSPLHF. The rearrangement uses TRBV12-3 or TRBV12-4 and TRBJ1-6; 7 bases line up with TRBD1. This CDR3 is built from 14 residues. The trim removed 6 bases at V and 3 bases at J, leaving 2 bases unmatched.

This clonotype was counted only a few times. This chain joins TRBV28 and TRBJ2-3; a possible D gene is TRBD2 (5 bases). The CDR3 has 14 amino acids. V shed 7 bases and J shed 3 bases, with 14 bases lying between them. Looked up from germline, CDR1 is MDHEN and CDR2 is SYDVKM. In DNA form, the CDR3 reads TGTGCCAGCAAAATTAGCGACTTAACAGATACGCAGTATTTT. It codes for CASKISDLTDTQYF.

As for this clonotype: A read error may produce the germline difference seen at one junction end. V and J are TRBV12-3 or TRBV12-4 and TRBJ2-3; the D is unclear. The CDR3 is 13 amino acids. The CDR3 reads CASSRGVTDAQYF. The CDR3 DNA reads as TGTGCCAGCAGTCGCGGTGTCACAGATGCGCAGTATTTT.

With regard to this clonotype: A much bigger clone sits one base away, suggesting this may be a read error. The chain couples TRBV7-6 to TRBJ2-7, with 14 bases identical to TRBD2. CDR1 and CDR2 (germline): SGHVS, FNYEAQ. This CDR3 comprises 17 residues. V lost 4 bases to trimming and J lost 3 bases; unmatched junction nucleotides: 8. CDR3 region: CASSSGTSGSSSYEQYF. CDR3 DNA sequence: TGTGCCAGCAGCTCCGGGACTAGCGGGAGTTCAAGCTACGAGCAGTACTTC.

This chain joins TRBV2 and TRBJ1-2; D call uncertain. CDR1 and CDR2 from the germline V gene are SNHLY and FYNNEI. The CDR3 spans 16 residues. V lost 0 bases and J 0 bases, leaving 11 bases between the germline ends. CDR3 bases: TGTGCCAGCAGTGAAGCTCGGGCAGCTACTAACTATGGCTACACCTTC. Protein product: CASSEARAATNYGYTF.

The CDR3 DNA follows: TGTGCCAGCAGTGTCTATGATAACTATGGCTACACCTTC. Its protein is CASSVYDNYGYTF. This chain uses TRBV25-1 with TRBJ1-2; the D is unclear. The CDR3 sequence is 13 residues long. Germline CDR1 reads MGHDK; CDR2 reads SYGVNS. The V gene lost 4 bases and the J gene lost 1 base, with 7 bases spanning the gap.

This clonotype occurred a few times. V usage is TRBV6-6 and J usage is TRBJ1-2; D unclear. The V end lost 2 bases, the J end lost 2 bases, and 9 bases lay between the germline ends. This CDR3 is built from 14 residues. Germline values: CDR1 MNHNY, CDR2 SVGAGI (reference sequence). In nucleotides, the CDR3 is TGTGCCAGCAGTTACGTCGGAACAAACTATGGCTACACCTTC. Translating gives CASSYVGTNYGYTF.

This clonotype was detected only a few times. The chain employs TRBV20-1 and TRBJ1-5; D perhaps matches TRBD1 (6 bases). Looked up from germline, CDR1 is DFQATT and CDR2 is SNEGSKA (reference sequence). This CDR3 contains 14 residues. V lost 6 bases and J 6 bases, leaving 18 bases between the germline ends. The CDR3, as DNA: TGCAGTGCCCGGGCAGGGGCTTCATCTCAGCCCCAGCATTTT. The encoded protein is CSARAGASSQPQHF.

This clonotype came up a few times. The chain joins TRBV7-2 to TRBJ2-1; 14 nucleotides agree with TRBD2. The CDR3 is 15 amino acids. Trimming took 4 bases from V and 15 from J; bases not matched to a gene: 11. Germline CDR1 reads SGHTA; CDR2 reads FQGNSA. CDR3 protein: CASSSPPGLAGVPFF. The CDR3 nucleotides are TGTGCCAGCAGCTCCCCCCCGGGACTAGCGGGAGTTCCGTTCTTC.

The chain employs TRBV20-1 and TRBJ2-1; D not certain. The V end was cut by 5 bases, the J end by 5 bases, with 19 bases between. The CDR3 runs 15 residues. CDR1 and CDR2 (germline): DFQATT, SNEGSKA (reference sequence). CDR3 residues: CSARRALSRHNEQFF. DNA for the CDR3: TGCAGTGCTCGAAGGGCCCTTTCGAGGCACAATGAGCAGTTCTTC.

The CDR3 region is CSPMGQGPYEQYF. The CDR3 region has the DNA TGCAGTCCAATGGGACAGGGCCCCTACGAGCAGTACTTC. The chain has TRBV20-1 and TRBJ2-7; 9 bases agree with TRBD1. V lost 8 bases and J lost 2; bases outside the gene matches: 7. Looked up from germline, CDR1 is DFQATT and CDR2 is SNEGSKA (reference sequence). This CDR3 comprises 13 residues.

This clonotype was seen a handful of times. The CDR3 protein is CASSFEDTSGDEQFF. The CDR3 bases are TGTGCCAGCAGTTTTGAGGATACATCCGGGGATGAGCAGTTCTTC. The rearrangement links TRBV12-3 or TRBV12-4 to TRBJ2-1, with D possibly TRBD2 on 5 matching bases. The CDR3 sequence is 15 residues long. Trimming took off 3 bases at V and 8 bases at J, with 17 bases between the two ends.

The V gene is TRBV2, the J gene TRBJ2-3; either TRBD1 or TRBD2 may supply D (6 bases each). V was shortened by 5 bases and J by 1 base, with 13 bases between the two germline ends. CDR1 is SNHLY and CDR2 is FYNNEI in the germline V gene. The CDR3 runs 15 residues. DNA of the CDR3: TGTGCCAGCAGTCTTACCGGGGGCGGCACAGATACGCAGTATTTT. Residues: CASSLTGGGTDTQYF. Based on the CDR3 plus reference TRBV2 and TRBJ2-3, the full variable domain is EPEVTQTPSHQVTQMGQEVILRCVPISNHLYFYWYRQILGQKVEFLVSFYNNEISEKSEIFDDQFSVERPDGSNFTLKIRSTKLEDSAMYFCASSLTGGGTDTQYFGPGTRLTVL.

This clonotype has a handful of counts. The chain's CDR3 is CASSLARGSYEQYF. The CDR3 nucleotides read TGTGCCAGCAGCTTAGCGCGGGGCAGTTACGAGCAGTACTTC. The rearrangement joins TRBV7-9 to TRBJ2-7; weak D call: TRBD2 (6 bases). Germline CDR1 SEHNR, CDR2 FQNEAQ (reference sequence). CDR3 size: 14 residues. V was shortened by 0 bases and J by 4 bases, with 10 bases between the two germline ends. Together with reference TRBV7-9 and TRBJ2-7, the CDR3 gives the full variable domain: DTGVSQNPRHKITKRGQNVTFRCDPISEHNRLYWYRQTLGQGPEFLTYFQNEAQLEKSRLLSDRFSAERPKGSFSTLEIQRTEQGDSAMYLCASSLARGSYEQYFGPGTRLTVT.

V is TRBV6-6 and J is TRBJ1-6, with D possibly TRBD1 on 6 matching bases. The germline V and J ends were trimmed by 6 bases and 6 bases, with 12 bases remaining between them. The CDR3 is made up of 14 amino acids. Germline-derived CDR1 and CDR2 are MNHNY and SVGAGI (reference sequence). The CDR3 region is CASSRGGGNSPLHF. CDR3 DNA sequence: TGTGCCAGCAGCCGAGGGGGGGGTAATTCACCCCTCCACTTT.

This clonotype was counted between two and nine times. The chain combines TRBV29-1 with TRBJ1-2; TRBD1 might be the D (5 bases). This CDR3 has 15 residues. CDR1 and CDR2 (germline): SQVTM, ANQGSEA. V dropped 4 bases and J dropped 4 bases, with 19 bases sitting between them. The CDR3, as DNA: TGCAGCGTTGCCCTCTGGACACCTCTGGGCTATGGCTACACCTTC. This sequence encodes CSVALWTPLGYGYTF.

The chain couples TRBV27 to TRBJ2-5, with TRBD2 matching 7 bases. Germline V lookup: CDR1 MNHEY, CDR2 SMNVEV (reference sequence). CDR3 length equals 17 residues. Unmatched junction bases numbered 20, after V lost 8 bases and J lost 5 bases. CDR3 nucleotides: TGTGCCAGCCACATGCCCAGGGCTAGCGGAATGCCGGAGACCCAGTACTTC. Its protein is CASHMPRASGMPETQYF.

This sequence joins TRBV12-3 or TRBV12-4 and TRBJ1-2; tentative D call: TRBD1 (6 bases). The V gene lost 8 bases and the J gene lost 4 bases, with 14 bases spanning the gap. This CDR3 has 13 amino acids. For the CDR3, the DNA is TGTGCCAGCTCCGTGGACAGACTCTATGGCTACACCTTC. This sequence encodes CASSVDRLYGYTF.

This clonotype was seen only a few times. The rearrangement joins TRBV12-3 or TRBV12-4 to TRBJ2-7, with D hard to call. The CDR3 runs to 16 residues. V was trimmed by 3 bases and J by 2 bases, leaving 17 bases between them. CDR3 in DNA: TGTGCCAGCAGTTTTGCCCCTGGGCGCCAAGCCTACGAGCAGTACTTC. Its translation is CASSFAPGRQAYEQYF.

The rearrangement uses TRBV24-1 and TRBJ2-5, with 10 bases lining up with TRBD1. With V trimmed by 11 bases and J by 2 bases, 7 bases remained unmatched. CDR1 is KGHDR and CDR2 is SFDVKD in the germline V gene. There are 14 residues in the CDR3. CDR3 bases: TGTGCCAGTGATTGGGGACAGGGGCAAGAGACCCAGTACTTC. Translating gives CASDWGQGQETQYF.

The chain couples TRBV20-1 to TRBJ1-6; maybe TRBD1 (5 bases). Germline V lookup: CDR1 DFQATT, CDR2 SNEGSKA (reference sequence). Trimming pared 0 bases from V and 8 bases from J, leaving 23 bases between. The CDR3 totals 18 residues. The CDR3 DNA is TGCAGTGCTAGAGATAATAGGAGGTCGGGGGTGTGGGATTCACCCCTCCACTTT. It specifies CSARDNRRSGVWDSPLHF.